These 12 T cell receptor beta chains originate from one sample sequenced in a study of CD8+ T cells in alopecia areata. Sample treatment: oral pan-JAK inhibitor, 5-10 mg twice daily. Following extraction, RNA underwent reverse transcription to cDNA, which served as the sequencing template. The assay was immunoSEQ multiplex PCR, and TCRdb's table has in-frame clones only and misses some. The sample holds approximately 200,000 clones; 55% to 70% are singletons and the top ten take over 3%. The sequencing here drew on CD4+ T cells sorted from blood, taken at week 4, from a patient treated with tofacitinib. The receptors stem from a human donor with alopecia areata.

CDR3 bases: TGTGCCTGGAGCCCCGACAGGCTGGCCTCCTACGAGCAGTACTTC. Its protein is CAWSPDRLASYEQYF. The J gene is TRBJ2-7, the V gene TRBV30; TRBD1 might be the D (6 bases). This CDR3 has 15 residues. Germline CDR1 is GTSNPN and CDR2 is SVGIG (reference sequence). Trimming shortened V by 3 bases and J by 0 bases, and 15 bases separated the two germline ends.

This clone was counted a few times. The chain combines TRBV7-9 with TRBJ1-2; 7 bases line up with TRBD1. V lost 1 base and J lost 4; bases outside the gene matches: 6. CDR1 and CDR2 (germline): SEHNR, FQNEAQ (reference sequence). The CDR3 spans 15 residues. CDR3 amino acids: CASSLGADRFYGYTF. As DNA, the CDR3 is TGTGCCAGCAGCTTAGGGGCGGACAGGTTCTATGGCTACACCTTC.

The chain is built from TRBV10-3 and TRBJ2-5; 7 nucleotides line up with TRBD2. V was clipped by 7 bases and J by 2 bases; unmatched bases: 10. CDR3 length: 15 amino acids. Germline CDR1 reads ENHRY; CDR2 reads SYGVKD. CDR3 residues: CAINSRDSGQETQYF. CDR3 DNA: TGTGCCATCAACTCGCGGGATAGCGGGCAAGAGACCCAGTACTTC.

This clone occurred a few times. The rearrangement joins TRBV29-1 to TRBJ2-3, with D unresolved. The CDR3 totals 10 residues. Germline CDR1 is SQVTM and CDR2 is ANQGSEA. CDR3 coding DNA: TGCACCGGCGGTACAGATACGCAGTATTTT. Translation: CTGGTDTQYF.

The chain links TRBV7-2 to TRBJ2-7; 9 nucleotides line up with TRBD2. After removal of 1 base from V and 0 bases from J, the junction contained 7 bases not matched to a gene. Germline assignment: CDR1 SGHTA and CDR2 FQGNSA. This CDR3 comprises 17 residues. The CDR3 DNA reads as TGTGCCAGCAGCTTAGGCCGCGGGGGGGCCGTCTCCTACGAGCAGTACTTC. This gives the protein CASSLGRGGAVSYEQYF.

In this sample, this clone turned up a few times. The chain is built from TRBV10-3 and TRBJ1-2, with D hard to call. Deletions cut 4 bases from V and 2 bases from J, with 8 bases between. This CDR3 contains 13 residues. Germline V gene data show CDR1 as ENHRY and CDR2 as SYGVKD. CDR3 protein: CAISVDGNYGYTF. CDR3 DNA sequence: TGTGCCATCAGTGTGGACGGCAACTATGGCTACACCTTC.

Note on this clone: The same CDR3 arises from other DNA sequences in this sample as well. The chain couples TRBV30 to TRBJ1-1; the match to TRBD1 covers 7 bases. Per the germline V gene, CDR1 is GTSNPN and CDR2 is SVGIG (reference sequence). There are 14 residues in the CDR3. V shed 3 bases and J 0 bases; nucleotides not matched to a gene: 4. In DNA form, the CDR3 reads TGTGCCTGGAGCCGGGACAGCGTGAACACTGAAGCTTTCTTT. It is translated as CAWSRDSVNTEAFF.

This chain joins TRBV28 and TRBJ2-1, with a possible D match to TRBD2 (7 bases). CDR1 and CDR2 from the germline V gene are MDHEN and SYDVKM. Trimming removed 6 bases from V and 0 bases from J, with 12 bases in between. The CDR3 sequence is 15 residues long. The CDR3 sequence: CASRPGGRSYNEQFF. In DNA, the CDR3 is TGTGCCAGCAGGCCCGGGGGGCGCTCCTACAATGAGCAGTTCTTC. The variable domain in full, completed from reference TRBV28 and TRBJ2-1, reads DVKVTQSSRYLVKRTGEKVFLECVQDMDHENMFWYRQDPGLGLRLIYFSYDVKMKEKGDIPEGYSVSREKKERFSLILESASTNQTSMYLCASRPGGRSYNEQFFGPGTRLTVL.

This clone showed up just a few times. The chain combines TRBV2 with TRBJ2-2, with 9 positions matching TRBD2. This CDR3 has 16 residues. V shed 3 bases and J 3 bases; nucleotides not matched to a gene: 5. CDR1 is SNHLY, CDR2 FYNNEI, per germline. As DNA, the CDR3 is TGTGCCAGCAGTGATTTAGCGGGGGAGGACACCGGGGAGCTGTTTTTT. Translating gives CASSDLAGEDTGELFF.

The chain is built from TRBV5-1 and TRBJ1-2; D ambiguous. V lost 0 bases, J lost 5 bases, and 8 bases lay in between. The CDR3 extends over 13 amino acids. Germline assignment: CDR1 SGHRS and CDR2 YFSETQ. This CDR3 is CASSLARSYGYTF. CDR3 DNA sequence: TGCGCCAGCAGCTTGGCTAGATCGTATGGCTACACCTTC.

V and J are TRBV2 and TRBJ1-2, with D uncertain. Deletions cut 4 bases from V and 1 base from J, with 10 bases between. The germline V gene encodes CDR1 SNHLY and CDR2 FYNNEI. CDR3 size: 14 residues. As DNA, the CDR3 is TGTGCCAGCAGTGGCCAGCTTGTTAACTATGGCTACACCTTC. Its protein is CASSGQLVNYGYTF.

Comment on this clone: The junction departs from the called germline gene at one end, perhaps through a read error. The chain combines TRBV23-1 with TRBJ1-2; D is unresolved. TRBV23-1 is identified as an open reading frame with a role that is uncertain. The CDR3 is 9 residues long. In DNA, the CDR3 is TGCGCCAGCAGTCCCACAATGGGCTTC. It specifies CASSPTMGF.